These 14 T cell receptor beta chains were all obtained from the same sample, sequenced in a study of shared clonotypes between healthy human individuals (dated by TCRdb to the early 2020s). Libraries were built with the immunoSEQ multiplex PCR assay. TCRdb took over this immuneACCESS table, retaining in-frame rearrangements with V and J assigned. Such tables are incomplete; in checked studies, under half of the missing clones stem from an unresolved V gene, and the remainder is unexplained. The table for this sample lists about 680,000 clones; just over 90% of them were counted only once. Of the sample, 24% falls within the top ten clones. CD8 naive samples were CD45RO-negative cells positively selected for CCR7, giving a CD45RA+CCR7+ population that excluded TemRA cells. What was sequenced was naive CD8+ T cells sorted from blood. The sample's cell subset or site label is to be understood as: CD45RA+CCR7+. These TCRs come from a man aged 25 to 40 in good health.

Comments on this clone: Other DNA sequences in this sample translate to the same CDR3. The chain has TRBV29-1 and TRBJ2-1, with 10 nucleotides matching TRBD2. The germline V gene has CDR1 SQVTM and CDR2 ANQGSEA. Trimming removed 3 bases from V and 6 bases from J; junction bases left unmatched: 5. This CDR3 contains 14 residues. Here the CDR3 reads CSVDGLAGGNEQFF. As DNA, the CDR3 is TGCAGCGTTGACGGGTTAGCGGGAGGCAATGAGCAGTTCTTC.

The V gene is TRBV7-2, the J gene TRBJ2-5, with 7 nucleotides matching TRBD1. V lost 4 bases, J lost 5 bases, and 16 bases stayed unmatched. The germline V gene encodes CDR1 SGHTA and CDR2 FQGNSA. The CDR3 length is 17 residues. CDR3 nucleotides: TGTGCCAGCAGCTCATGGACAGGAGGTACGGACGGGGAGACCCAGTACTTC. Amino acids: CASSSWTGGTDGETQYF.

On this clone: This may stem from a read error, because a much larger clone lies one nucleotide away. The genes are TRBV11-2 and TRBJ2-5; D uncertain. Trimming cost V 4 bases and J 0 bases, with 0 bases left between them. The germline V gene has CDR1 SGHAT and CDR2 FQNNGV. The CDR3 sequence is 11 residues long. Here the CDR3 DNA reads TGTGCCAGCAGCTACCAAGAGACCCAGTACTTC. Its protein is CASSYQETQYF.

This clone was seen a single time. The rearrangement uses TRBV15 and TRBJ2-5; a weak D match, TRBD1 (5 bases). Trimming took 0 bases from V and 7 from J, leaving 24 bases between them. CDR1 LNHNV and CDR2 YYDKDF come from the germline V gene (reference sequence). CDR3 length: 18 residues. The CDR3 loop reads CATSRDTGFEKAFGTQYF. CDR3 in DNA: TGTGCCACCAGCAGAGATACAGGTTTCGAGAAGGCATTCGGGACCCAGTACTTC.

V is TRBV9 and J is TRBJ1-5; 10 bases are a match to TRBD1. The germline gives CDR1 SGDLS, CDR2 YYNGEE. V lost 4 bases to trimming and J lost 6 bases; unmatched junction nucleotides: 7. The CDR3 contains 15 residues. CDR3 amino acids: CASSSGTGDSQPQHF. Here the CDR3 DNA reads TGTGCCAGCAGCTCCGGGACAGGGGATAGTCAGCCCCAGCATTTT.

V usage is TRBV9 and J usage is TRBJ2-2, with 12 bases identical to TRBD1. Unmatched junction bases numbered 9, after V lost 5 bases and J lost 7 bases. CDR1 and CDR2 from the germline V gene are SGDLS and YYNGEE. The CDR3 loop spans 16 amino acids. Written as DNA, the CDR3 is TGTGCCAGCAGAGATACCGGGACAGGGGGCCACGGGGAGCTGTTTTTT. Translation gives CASRDTGTGGHGELFF.

The chain recombines TRBV4-1 with TRBJ2-7; 9 bases line up with TRBD2. With 1 base clipped from V and 3 bases from J, the junction kept 4 bases outside the gene matches. The germline V gene encodes CDR1 MGHRA and CDR2 YSYEKL. This CDR3 has 15 amino acids. CDR3 DNA: TGCGCCAGCAGCCAAGTGGGACTAGCCCGCTACGAGCAGTACTTC. This codes for CASSQVGLARYEQYF.

The chain has TRBV28 and TRBJ2-7; 8 bases map to TRBD1. The V gene's germline CDR1 is MDHEN and CDR2 SYDVKM. This CDR3 is built from 13 residues. V was pared by 6 bases and J by 5 bases, with 6 bases of the junction left unmatched. This CDR3 is CASRNRGNDEQYF. DNA of the CDR3: TGTGCCAGCAGGAACAGGGGGAACGACGAGCAGTACTTC.

The chain couples TRBV7-9 to TRBJ2-7; D gene uncertain. V dropped 1 base and J dropped 3 bases, with 10 bases sitting between them. This CDR3 has 14 amino acids. The germline V gene encodes CDR1 SEHNR and CDR2 FQNEAQ (reference sequence). The DNA of the CDR3 is TGTGCCAGCAGCTTAGTAGGCACCCGCTACGAGCAGTACTTC. It specifies CASSLVGTRYEQYF.

The rearrangement joins TRBV4-3 to TRBJ2-1, with 11 bases aligning to TRBD2. The V and J ends lost 5 bases and 1 base, in that order; junction bases with no gene match: 4. The length of the CDR3 is 16 residues. CDR1 is LGHNA, CDR2 YSLEER, per germline. The CDR3 loop is CASSAGTSGSYNEQFF. For the CDR3, the DNA is TGCGCCAGCAGCGCCGGGACTAGCGGTTCCTACAATGAGCAGTTCTTC.

The V and J genes are TRBV29-1 and TRBJ2-1; D is unclear. This CDR3 is built from 13 residues. Trimming shortened V by 6 bases and J by 0 bases, and 9 bases separated the two germline ends. Germline V gene data show CDR1 as SQVTM and CDR2 as ANQGSEA. The CDR3 reads CSVRSSSYNEQFF. Written as DNA, the CDR3 is TGCAGCGTACGGTCAAGCTCCTACAATGAGCAGTTCTTC.

The table lists this clone with a few counts. The chain has TRBV27 and TRBJ2-2; 10 positions match TRBD2. Germline V CDR1 and CDR2: MNHEY, SMNVEV (reference sequence). CDR3 length: 19 amino acids. With V trimmed by 3 bases and J by 0 bases, 10 bases remained unmatched. CDR3 in amino acids: CASSFSGTSAFANTGELFF. DNA for the CDR3: TGTGCCAGCAGTTTCTCCGGGACTAGCGCGTTCGCGAACACCGGGGAGCTGTTTTTT.

This sequence joins TRBV11-2 and TRBJ2-1; 8 bases map to TRBD2. Trimming took 5 bases from V and 4 from J; bases not matched to a gene: 10. This CDR3 is 16 amino acids long. CDR1 is SGHAT and CDR2 is FQNNGV in the germline V gene. CDR3 DNA: TGTGCCAGCAGCCCCATTACGGGAGGGCCTTACAATGAGCAGTTCTTC. This gives the protein CASSPITGGPYNEQFF.

The rearrangement links TRBV6-5 to TRBJ2-1; possibly TRBD1 or TRBD2 for D (5 bases each). V lost 6 bases and J 8 bases, leaving 20 bases between the germline ends. Germline CDR1 and CDR2: MNHEY and SVGAGI. The CDR3 spans 15 residues. As DNA, the CDR3 is TGTGCCAGCAGCCCTCTAGCTAAAAAAGGGGATGAGCAGTTCTTC. This translates into CASSPLAKKGDEQFF.